The 13 T cell receptor beta chains in this list originate from one sample, sequenced in a study of shared clonotypes between healthy human individuals. TCRdb keeps only in-frame clones here, not all; method: immunoSEQ multiplex PCR. The data contain a few hundred thousand clones, around 87% of them singletons. The sequenced sample consisted of memory CD8+ T cells sorted from blood. Subset denoted: CD45RO+ cells pooled with CCR7-negative TemRA cells. The receptors were gathered from a man between 18 and 29 years old in good health.

The CDR3, as DNA: TGTGCCAGCTCCAGGCCCCGCGGGGAAAAACTGTTTTTT. This gives the protein CASSRPRGEKLFF. The chain couples TRBV2 to TRBJ1-4; no firm D call. The CDR3 spans 13 residues. Per the germline V gene, CDR1 is SNHLY and CDR2 is FYNNEI. V lost 8 bases to trimming and J lost 8 bases, with 15 bases between them.

This chain connects TRBV7-2 to TRBJ2-7; TRBD2 agrees at 7 bases. V was pared by 5 bases and J by 3 bases, with 10 bases of the junction left unmatched. In germline, CDR1 is SGHTA, CDR2 FQGNSA. This CDR3 is built from 15 residues. CDR3 residues: CASSTSGKFLYEQYF. The CDR3 DNA sequence: TGTGCCAGCAGCACCAGCGGGAAGTTTCTCTACGAGCAGTACTTC. Filled out from reference TRBV7-2 and TRBJ2-7, the complete variable domain reads GAGVSQSPSNKVTEKGKDVELRCDPISGHTALYWYRQSLGQGLEFLIYFQGNSAPDKSGLPSDRFSAERTGGSVSTLTIQRTQQEDSAVYLCASSTSGKFLYEQYFGPGTRLTVT.

This clone showed up just once. This rearrangement joins TRBV6-5 to TRBJ2-7; the D gene could be TRBD1 or TRBD2 (5 bases each). The V end lost 7 bases, the J end lost 1 base, and 11 bases lay between the germline ends. The CDR3 is 13 residues long. Per the germline V gene, CDR1 is MNHEY and CDR2 is SVGAGI. CDR3 DNA: TGTGCCAGCACCCCTGGGGGTTCCTACGAGCAGTACTTC. Its translation: CASTPGGSYEQYF.

This clone was found a few times. Here the CDR3 reads CASSRNANQPQHF. Written as DNA, the CDR3 is TGCGCCAGCAGCCGAAACGCAAATCAGCCCCAGCATTTT. The chain couples TRBV4-1 to TRBJ1-5; no firm D call. The CDR3 covers 13 residues. The germline V gene encodes CDR1 MGHRA and CDR2 YSYEKL. Trimming stripped 4 bases from V and 4 bases from J, with 8 bases between.

This chain uses TRBV6-6 with TRBJ2-3; D remains unclear. CDR3 size: 13 residues. Germline V gene data show CDR1 as MNHNY and CDR2 as SVGAGI (reference sequence). The V end lost 7 bases, the J end lost 3 bases, and 11 bases lay between the germline ends. The CDR3 loop is CASTAFTTDTQYF. In DNA, the CDR3 is TGTGCCAGCACCGCGTTTACTACAGATACGCAGTATTTT.

The chain is built from TRBV19 and TRBJ2-5; 8 positions agree with TRBD1. V was pared by 6 bases and J by 1 base, with 16 bases of the junction left unmatched. Germline V gene lookup returns CDR1 LNHDA and CDR2 SQIVND (reference sequence). The CDR3 is 18 amino acids. CDR3 residues: CASSHTHTGGRGQETQYF. The CDR3 DNA is TGTGCCAGTAGCCACACACACACAGGGGGACGGGGCCAAGAGACCCAGTACTTC.

The J gene is TRBJ1-2, the V gene TRBV6-5, with TRBD1 identical over 8 bases. V trimming: 4 bases; J trimming: 5 bases; junction bases outside the gene matches: 9. Germline values: CDR1 MNHEY, CDR2 SVGAGI. This CDR3 contains 15 residues. CDR3 sequence (DNA): TGTGCCAGCAGTTCCTCCGGACAGGGCGGATATGGCTACACCTTC. Its translation is CASSSSGQGGYGYTF.

V usage is TRBV5-1 and J usage is TRBJ2-5; 11 bases fit TRBD2. Trimming at V came to 3 bases and at J to 5 bases, leaving 12 bases not matched to a gene. CDR3 size: 17 residues. Germline CDR1 and CDR2: SGHRS and YFSETQ. The CDR3 DNA reads as TGCGCCAGCAGCTCCCAAGCGCTAGCGGGAGGAGGGGAGACCCAGTACTTC. It yields the protein CASSSQALAGGGETQYF.

The count of this clone is one. The chain is built from TRBV2 and TRBJ1-4; 9 positions agree with TRBD1. CDR1 and CDR2 from the germline V gene are SNHLY and FYNNEI. The CDR3 length is 16 residues. Trimming removed 8 bases from V and 6 bases from J; junction bases left unmatched: 13. The CDR3 region is CASETISGQGYEKLFF. The CDR3 DNA is TGTGCCAGCGAAACCATCTCGGGACAGGGTTATGAAAAACTGTTTTTT.

V gene TRBV28 combines with J gene TRBJ2-1; 9 bases are shared with TRBD2. From germline, CDR1 is MDHEN and CDR2 SYDVKM. J lost 4 bases, V lost 6 bases, and 13 bases had no gene match. The CDR3 consists of 17 residues. CDR3 region: CASSTGHLGLAYNEQFF. The CDR3 coding sequence is TGTGCCAGCAGCACGGGACACTTGGGACTAGCATACAATGAGCAGTTCTTC.

The CDR3 DNA reads as TGTGCCAGCAGCATAAGTAGCGGGAGGTATTCCTACAATGAGCAGTTCTTC. Its protein product is CASSISSGRYSYNEQFF. The chain combines TRBV11-2 with TRBJ2-1; the match to TRBD2 covers 10 bases. After removal of 5 bases from V and 1 base from J, the junction contained 8 bases not matched to a gene. Germline CDR1 SGHAT, CDR2 FQNNGV. CDR3 length equals 17 residues.

The gene calls are TRBV19 and TRBJ2-7, with TRBD2 matching over 7 bases. The V and J ends lost 6 bases and 0 bases, in that order; junction bases with no gene match: 11. Germline assignment: CDR1 LNHDA and CDR2 SQIVND (reference sequence). This CDR3 comprises 16 residues. The CDR3 is CASSAAGGGLSYEQYF. Here the CDR3 DNA reads TGTGCCAGTAGCGCGGCCGGCGGGGGTCTCTCCTACGAGCAGTACTTC. Full variable domain (missing parts from reference TRBV19 and TRBJ2-7): DGGITQSPKYLFRKEGQNVTLSCEQNLNHDAMYWYRQDPGQGLRLIYYSQIVNDFQKGDIAEGYSVSREKKESFPLTVTSAQKNPTAFYLCASSAAGGGLSYEQYFGPGTRLTVT.

The J gene is TRBJ1-1, the V gene TRBV4-1; TRBD1 agrees at 7 bases. Germline V gives CDR1 MGHRA, CDR2 YSYEKL. The ends lost 0 bases at V and 3 bases at J; junction bases unmatched: 7. This CDR3 contains 16 residues. CDR3 DNA: TGCGCCAGCAGCCAAGATGACAGGGCCGAGGACACTGAAGCTTTCTTT. Its protein product is CASSQDDRAEDTEAFF.